Each of the 20 T cell receptor beta chains below was sequenced from the same sample in a study of cytomegalovirus exposure and HLA in healthy donors. Researchers ran the PCR with 60 Vbeta and 13 Jbeta primers. TCRdb keeps only in-frame clones here, not all; method: immunoSEQ multiplex PCR. The sample holds roughly 220,000 clones, roughly 80% seen once. The sequenced material came from PBMCs. These receptors were collected from a woman aged 40 to 50 in good health and CMV-seronegative.

The chain couples TRBV19 to TRBJ2-6, with D tentatively TRBD2 (5 bases). Germline V CDR1 and CDR2: LNHDA, SQIVND (reference sequence). This CDR3 spans 19 amino acids. Trimming left V 5 bases short and J 0 bases short, with 20 bases between. CDR3 amino acids: CASSPKDWAVISGANVLTF. CDR3 coding DNA: TGTGCCAGTAGTCCCAAGGACTGGGCTGTCATCTCTGGGGCCAACGTCCTGACTTTC.

V and J are TRBV9 and TRBJ2-1, with D possibly matching TRBD2 (6 bases). Between the trimmed V and J ends, which lost 3 bases and 4 bases, there was a span of 11 bases. The CDR3 totals 14 residues. Germline CDR1 SGDLS, CDR2 YYNGEE. CDR3 in DNA: TGTGCCAGCAGCGGGGAGGTTGCTTACAATGAGCAGTTCTTC. It yields the protein CASSGEVAYNEQFF.

The genes are TRBV5-1 and TRBJ1-6; D remains ambiguous. From germline, CDR1 is SGHRS and CDR2 YFSETQ. Trimming cost V 0 bases and J 7 bases, with 5 bases left between them. This CDR3 contains 13 residues. CDR3 sequence: CASSLELNSPLHF. CDR3 nucleotide sequence: TGCGCCAGCAGCTTGGAACTGAATTCACCCCTCCACTTT.

The genes are TRBV14 and TRBJ2-1; no firm D call. This CDR3 is 13 amino acids long. The V gene's germline CDR1 is SGHDN and CDR2 FVKESK. Trimming removed 1 base at V and 10 bases at J, with 11 bases between. The CDR3 protein is CASSQVPGREQFF. CDR3 sequence (DNA): TGTGCCAGCAGCCAAGTCCCCGGTCGGGAGCAGTTCTTC.

J is TRBJ2-7 and V is TRBV2; 10 bases fit TRBD2. The CDR3 has 16 residues. With 7 bases clipped from V and 0 bases from J, the junction kept 9 bases outside the gene matches. Germline-derived CDR1 and CDR2 are SNHLY and FYNNEI. The CDR3 loop reads CASMPLAGGDSYEQYF. In nucleotides, the CDR3 is TGTGCCAGCATGCCGTTAGCGGGAGGAGACTCCTACGAGCAGTACTTC.

The chain couples TRBV5-1 to TRBJ2-4; TRBD2 aligns across 7 bases. Looked up from germline, CDR1 is SGHRS and CDR2 is YFSETQ. The length of the CDR3 is 16 residues. Trimming took 1 base from V and 8 from J; bases not matched to a gene: 12. This CDR3 reads CASSLWPGGGGDIQYF. The CDR3 region has the DNA TGCGCCAGCAGCTTGTGGCCGGGAGGCGGAGGGGACATTCAGTACTTC.

In its sample, this clone was seen once. This chain uses TRBV5-1 with TRBJ1-4; the D gene is possibly TRBD1 (5 bases). V gave up 4 bases and J gave up 4 bases, with 14 bases separating them. The CDR3 is 15 amino acids. Germline CDR1 is SGHRS and CDR2 is YFSETQ. The CDR3 reads CASSLYGGGNEKLFF. The CDR3 region has the DNA TGCGCCAGCAGCCTCTACGGGGGGGGTAATGAAAAACTGTTTTTT.

This clone came up a few times. The rearrangement links TRBV9 to TRBJ2-7; a possible D gene is TRBD1 (5 bases). The length of the CDR3 is 15 residues. The germline V gene encodes CDR1 SGDLS and CDR2 YYNGEE. The V end was cut by 4 bases, the J end by 7 bases, with 21 bases between. This chain's CDR3 is CASSSTYGQGTEQYF. Written as DNA, the CDR3 is TGTGCCAGCAGCTCAACTTACGGCCAGGGTACAGAGCAGTACTTC.

The chain carries TRBV20-1 and TRBJ2-5; D not certain. The CDR3 contains 11 residues. CDR1 DFQATT and CDR2 SNEGSKA come from the germline V gene (reference sequence). V was shortened by 3 bases and J by 4 bases, with 6 bases between the two germline ends. Here the CDR3 DNA reads TGCAGTGCTAGTTTGCGAGAGACCCAGTACTTC. It encodes CSASLRETQYF.

V gene TRBV28 combines with J gene TRBJ1-3; 7 nucleotides align to TRBD1. The CDR3 totals 15 residues. Germline CDR1 is MDHEN and CDR2 is SYDVKM. With 4 bases clipped from V and 0 bases from J, the junction kept 3 bases outside the gene matches. CDR3 DNA sequence: TGTGCCAGCAGTTCCGGGACAGCCTCTGGAAACACCATATATTTT. Translation: CASSSGTASGNTIYF.

The rearrangement links TRBV6-1 to TRBJ1-1; D gene unclear. Germline loops: CDR1 MNHNS, CDR2 SASEGT. Trimming shortened V by 7 bases and J by 5 bases, and 14 bases separated the two germline ends. This CDR3 is built from 13 residues. This CDR3 is CASIGGAGTEAFF. The CDR3 coding sequence is TGTGCCAGCATTGGAGGAGCGGGGACTGAAGCTTTCTTT.

V gene TRBV27 combines with J gene TRBJ2-7; TRBD1 might be the D (6 bases). Germline lookup yields CDR1 MNHEY and CDR2 SMNVEV (reference sequence). The ends were cut back, 3 bases at V and 2 bases at J, with 11 bases in the middle. This CDR3 has 14 residues. This CDR3 is CASSFTGQPYEQYF. CDR3 DNA: TGTGCCAGCAGTTTTACGGGACAACCCTACGAGCAGTACTTC.

Only one count was recorded for this clone. The chain employs TRBV19 and TRBJ2-2; 7 bases align to TRBD1. The CDR3 consists of 15 residues. Trimming took 8 bases from V and 2 from J; bases not matched to a gene: 8. The germline V gene has CDR1 LNHDA and CDR2 SQIVND (reference sequence). DNA for the CDR3: TGTGCCAGTCGAACACAGGGGACCAACACCGGGGAGCTGTTTTTT. Protein sequence: CASRTQGTNTGELFF.

The chain joins TRBV5-1 to TRBJ2-3; 8 bases are a match to TRBD2. The CDR3 runs to 15 residues. Germline V gene data show CDR1 as SGHRS and CDR2 as YFSETQ. V was pared by 2 bases and J by 5 bases, with 7 bases of the junction left unmatched. The CDR3 DNA sequence: TGCGCCAGCAGCTTAAGCGGGAGACGGGGAGATACGCAGTATTTT. Its protein product is CASSLSGRRGDTQYF.

Concerning this clone: Other DNA sequences in this specimen translate into the identical CDR3. This chain links TRBV10-2 with TRBJ2-7; the D is unclear. The V end was cut by 1 base, the J end by 7 bases, with 17 bases between. From germline, CDR1 is WSHSY and CDR2 SAAADI. This CDR3 contains 15 residues. The CDR3 DNA follows: TGCGCCAGCAGTGAGTGGAAGCGATTAAGTGGGGAGCAGTACTTC. Amino acids: CASSEWKRLSGEQYF.

This clone was counted a single time. The chain uses TRBV9 and TRBJ2-2, with 13 bases fitting TRBD2. Trimming cost V 4 bases and J 1 base; bases outside gene matches: 1. Germline V gene lookup returns CDR1 SGDLS and CDR2 YYNGEE. The CDR3 contains 16 residues. The CDR3 DNA is TGTGCCAGCAGCAGGACTAGCGGGGGGAACACCGGGGAGCTGTTTTTT. The encoded protein is CASSRTSGGNTGELFF. Full variable domain (remainder filled in from reference TRBV9 and TRBJ2-2): DSGVTQTPKHLITATGQRVTLRCSPRSGDLSVYWYQQSLDQGLQFLIQYYNGEERAKGNILERFSAQQFPDLHSELNLSSLELGDSALYFCASSRTSGGNTGELFFGEGSRLTVL.

V and J are TRBV7-9 and TRBJ1-1; D unclear. Trimming took off 5 bases at V and 1 base at J, with 8 bases between the two ends. Germline V lookup: CDR1 SEHNR, CDR2 FQNEAQ (reference sequence). The CDR3 has 13 amino acids. In DNA, the CDR3 is TGTGCCAGCAGCCCCCAATGGAACACTGAAGCTTTCTTT. Encoded protein: CASSPQWNTEAFF. Combining the CDR3 with reference TRBV7-9 and TRBJ1-1 gives the whole variable domain DTGVSQNPRHKITKRGQNVTFRCDPISEHNRLYWYRQTLGQGPEFLTYFQNEAQLEKSRLLSDRFSAERPKGSFSTLEIQRTEQGDSAMYLCASSPQWNTEAFFGQGTRLTVV.

The J gene is TRBJ1-2, the V gene TRBV10-2; tentative D call: TRBD1 (5 bases). Deletions cut 3 bases from V and 4 bases from J, with 12 bases between. This CDR3 contains 14 residues. The germline gives CDR1 WSHSY, CDR2 SAAADI. CDR3 DNA: TGCGCCAGCAGTGACCAGGGATTGGGCTATGGCTACACCTTC. Its protein product is CASSDQGLGYGYTF.

J is TRBJ2-4 and V is TRBV21-1; TRBD1, the table's D call, was not compared with the DNA. TRBV21-1 is a known pseudogene. This CDR3 spans 12 amino acids. CDR3 residues: CARDRNTDIQYF. The DNA for the CDR3 is TGTGCCAGAGACAGGAATACGGACATTCAGTACTTC.

The rearrangement uses TRBV5-6 and TRBJ2-7; weak D call: TRBD1 (6 bases). The CDR3 sequence is 13 residues long. V was cut by 5 bases and J by 6 bases, with 15 bases left in between. Germline V gene lookup returns CDR1 SGHDT and CDR2 YYEEEE. CDR3 amino acids: CASRSRGLGEQYF. CDR3 nucleotide sequence: TGTGCCAGCAGGTCCAGGGGTTTGGGCGAGCAGTACTTC.